One sample yielded the 20 T cell receptor beta chains listed below, sequenced in a study of cytomegalovirus exposure and HLA in healthy donors. PCR employed 60 Vbeta and 13 Jbeta primers. Using immunoSEQ multiplex PCR, the repertoire was profiled, and TCRdb retains in-frame clones only, with some absent. This sample has 35,000 to 40,000 clones, with around two thirds found just once. The sample was PBMCs. The receptor source for this set is a man aged 30-40 years in good health and CMV-seronegative.

The V gene is TRBV4-1, the J gene TRBJ2-5, with 14 bases aligning to TRBD2. The CDR3 is 16 residues long. Trimming took 1 base from V and 5 from J; bases not matched to a gene: 3. Germline V gives CDR1 MGHRA, CDR2 YSYEKL. CDR3 sequence (DNA): TGCGCCAGCAGCCAAGGACTAGCGGGAGGGCTGGAGACCCAGTACTTC. Translating it yields CASSQGLAGGLETQYF.

The V call is TRBV5-4, the J call TRBJ1-5, with 7 bases lining up with TRBD1. J gave up 5 bases and V 1 base, and 12 bases lay outside the gene matches. In germline, CDR1 is SGHNT, CDR2 YYREEE (reference sequence). The CDR3 is 17 amino acids. The CDR3 DNA follows: TGTGCCAGCAGCTTGCTTTTGGGGCAGGGGGTTTATCAGCCCCAGCATTTT. This codes for CASSLLLGQGVYQPQHF. Based on the CDR3 plus reference TRBV5-4 and TRBJ1-5, the full variable domain is ETGVTQSPTHLIKTRGQQVTLRCSSQSGHNTVSWYQQALGQGPQFIFQYYREEENGRGNFPPRFSGLQFPNYSSELNVNALELDDSALYLCASSLLLGQGVYQPQHFGDGTRLSIL.

J is TRBJ2-3 and V is TRBV9; 7 positions agree with TRBD2. The trim removed 0 bases at V and 5 bases at J, leaving 9 bases unmatched. Germline V gives CDR1 SGDLS, CDR2 YYNGEE. The CDR3 is made up of 16 amino acids. In nucleotides, the CDR3 is TGTGCCAGCAGCGTAGCGGGGGGAGGGCCTGGAGATACGCAGTATTTT. Amino acid sequence: CASSVAGGGPGDTQYF.

The rearrangement joins TRBV6-5 to TRBJ1-2; 8 positions match TRBD1. The germline gives CDR1 MNHEY, CDR2 SVGAGI. CDR3 length: 15 residues. V lost 0 bases, J lost 8 bases, and 8 bases stayed unmatched. CDR3 DNA: TGTGCCAGCAGTTACTCTCCGGACAGGGTGGAAGGCTACACCTTC. Its protein is CASSYSPDRVEGYTF.

The genes are TRBV7-2 and TRBJ2-2, with 7 bases that match TRBD1. Trimming cost V 5 bases and J 0 bases; bases outside gene matches: 6. CDR1 SGHTA and CDR2 FQGNSA come from the germline V gene. CDR3 length equals 16 residues. The CDR3 sequence is CASSPPGTANTGELFF. CDR3 nucleotides: TGTGCCAGCAGCCCCCCCGGGACAGCGAACACCGGGGAGCTGTTTTTT.

J is TRBJ2-1 and V is TRBV10-2; 12 bases are shared with TRBD2. Per the germline V gene, CDR1 is WSHSY and CDR2 is SAAADI. The ends lost 8 bases at V and 6 bases at J; junction bases unmatched: 2. This CDR3 contains 13 residues. CDR3 protein: CASSLAGGNEQFF. CDR3 coding DNA: TGCGCCAGCTCACTAGCGGGAGGCAATGAGCAGTTCTTC.

The chain carries TRBV5-1 and TRBJ1-2, with 8 bases matching TRBD1. V shed 4 bases and J 4 bases; nucleotides not matched to a gene: 9. Per the germline V gene, CDR1 is SGHRS and CDR2 is YFSETQ. The CDR3 has 15 residues. CDR3 in DNA: TGCGCCAGCAGCGTGGCAGGGACAGGACCCTATGGCTACACCTTC. Protein product: CASSVAGTGPYGYTF.

As to this clone: The junction shows a germline mismatch at one end, possibly a read error. The chain has TRBV7-9 and TRBJ2-7; D ambiguous. The germline V gene encodes CDR1 SEHNR and CDR2 FQNEAQ (reference sequence). The CDR3 covers 12 residues. In DNA form, the CDR3 reads TGTTCCAGCAGCTTAGTCGGCTACGAGCAGTACTTC. As protein: CSSSLVGYEQYF.

The chain couples TRBV29-1 to TRBJ1-6, with TRBD1 identical over 9 bases. The trim removed 8 bases at V and 9 bases at J, leaving 5 bases unmatched. The CDR3 contains 12 residues. Germline CDR1 and CDR2: SQVTM and ANQGSEA. In nucleotides, the CDR3 is TGCAGCCTCGGGACAGGGTCTTCACCCCTCCACTTT. Amino acid sequence: CSLGTGSSPLHF.

This clone was seen just once. This chain connects TRBV6-6 to TRBJ2-7, with 10 bases fitting TRBD1. This CDR3 is built from 14 residues. V shed 6 bases, J shed 6 bases, and the junction held 8 bases outside the gene matches. Germline V lookup: CDR1 MNHNY, CDR2 SVGAGI (reference sequence). CDR3 region: CASSDRGRGSEQYF. For the CDR3, the DNA is TGTGCCAGCAGCGACAGGGGGCGCGGGAGCGAGCAGTACTTC.

This rearrangement joins TRBV5-8 to TRBJ2-5; the match to TRBD2 covers 13 bases. Losses at the gene ends were 3 bases for V and 5 bases for J; bases not matched to a gene: 10. Germline V gene lookup returns CDR1 SGHTS and CDR2 YDEGEE. The CDR3 length is 17 residues. The CDR3 DNA follows: TGTGCCAGCAGCTCCGGGACTAGCGGGAATCTGCGGGAGACCCAGTACTTC. It is translated as CASSSGTSGNLRETQYF.

The V call is TRBV28, the J call TRBJ1-1; D remains unclear. The CDR3 consists of 14 residues. From germline, CDR1 is MDHEN and CDR2 SYDVKM. V lost 5 bases, J lost 1 base, and 11 bases lay in between. CDR3: CASSPAGRNTEAFF. The DNA for the CDR3 is TGTGCCAGCAGTCCAGCGGGGAGGAACACTGAAGCTTTCTTT.

This chain links TRBV4-2 with TRBJ2-5; D may be TRBD2 (5 bases). The J call is uncertain, as TRBJ2-7 better fits the DNA end. This CDR3 has 13 residues. From germline, CDR1 is LGHNA and CDR2 YNFKEQ. CDR3 nucleotide sequence: TGTGCCAGCAGCCAGAGTAGCGCAGCCGAGCAGTACTTC. It codes for CASSQSSAAEQYF.

This clone was seen a few times. The chain links TRBV5-1 to TRBJ2-1; TRBD2 might be the D (5 bases). The CDR3 contains 15 residues. Per the germline V gene, CDR1 is SGHRS and CDR2 is YFSETQ. Trimming took 3 bases from V and 5 from J, leaving 15 bases between them. The chain's CDR3 is CASSSSLGANNEQFF. The CDR3 nucleotides are TGCGCCAGCAGCTCTAGCCTGGGAGCAAACAATGAGCAGTTCTTC.

The rearrangement joins TRBV2 to TRBJ1-6, with D possibly matching TRBD1 (6 bases). V lost 6 bases and J 6 bases, leaving 12 bases between the germline ends. Germline lookup yields CDR1 SNHLY and CDR2 FYNNEI. CDR3 length: 14 amino acids. The CDR3 sequence: CASRTGTLNSPLHF. CDR3 nucleotide sequence: TGTGCCAGCAGGACCGGGACACTTAATTCACCCCTCCACTTT.

V is TRBV10-2 and J is TRBJ2-2, with TRBD1 matching over 7 bases. Germline V gene data show CDR1 as WSHSY and CDR2 as SAAADI. The CDR3 runs 14 residues. Trimming took 6 bases from V and 3 from J; bases not matched to a gene: 4. The CDR3 region has the DNA TGCGCCAGCAGGACAGGGCGCCACACCGGGGAGCTGTTTTTT. This sequence encodes CASRTGRHTGELFF.

The chain is built from TRBV29-1 and TRBJ2-3; no clear D gene. Trimming shortened V by 3 bases and J by 1 base, and 11 bases separated the two germline ends. The CDR3 loop spans 14 amino acids. Germline CDR1 and CDR2: SQVTM and ANQGSEA. This CDR3 is CSVDNPGGTDTQYF. The CDR3 DNA sequence: TGCAGCGTTGATAATCCAGGCGGCACAGATACGCAGTATTTT.

This rearrangement joins TRBV6-6 to TRBJ2-7; D is possibly TRBD2 (5 bases). V shed 7 bases and J shed 4 bases, with 11 bases lying between them. Germline V gene sequence: CDR1 MNHNY, CDR2 SVGAGI (reference sequence). This CDR3 contains 12 residues. DNA for the CDR3: TGTGCCAGCACCGGGAAACCGTACGAGCAGTACTTC. Its protein is CASTGKPYEQYF.

This chain links TRBV18 with TRBJ1-1, with a tentative D call TRBD1 (6 bases). CDR1 and CDR2 from the germline V gene are KGHSH and LQKENI. This CDR3 has 18 residues. Trimming took off 2 bases at V and 1 base at J, with 20 bases between the two ends. The CDR3: CASSPVFRGDGKNTEAFF. CDR3 DNA sequence: TGTGCCAGCTCACCAGTATTCAGGGGCGACGGGAAGAACACTGAAGCTTTCTTT. The variable domain in full, with the rest retrieved from reference TRBV18 and TRBJ1-1, is NAGVMQNPRHLVRRRGQEARLRCSPMKGHSHVYWYRQLPEEGLKFMVYLQKENIIDESGMPKERFSAEFPKEGPSILRIQQVVRGDSAAYFCASSPVFRGDGKNTEAFFGQGTRLTVV.

The V gene is TRBV19, the J gene TRBJ2-1; TRBD2 aligns across 9 bases. In germline, CDR1 is LNHDA, CDR2 SQIVND (reference sequence). The CDR3 consists of 17 residues. Germline trimming cut 3 bases from V and 0 bases from J; bases unmatched to any gene: 6. The CDR3 DNA is TGTGCCAGTAGTATGGGGCTAGCGGGGTCCTCCTACAATGAGCAGTTCTTC. It yields the protein CASSMGLAGSSYNEQFF. Complete variable domain (other parts from reference TRBV19 and TRBJ2-1): DGGITQSPKYLFRKEGQNVTLSCEQNLNHDAMYWYRQDPGQGLRLIYYSQIVNDFQKGDIAEGYSVSREKKESFPLTVTSAQKNPTAFYLCASSMGLAGSSYNEQFFGPGTRLTVL.